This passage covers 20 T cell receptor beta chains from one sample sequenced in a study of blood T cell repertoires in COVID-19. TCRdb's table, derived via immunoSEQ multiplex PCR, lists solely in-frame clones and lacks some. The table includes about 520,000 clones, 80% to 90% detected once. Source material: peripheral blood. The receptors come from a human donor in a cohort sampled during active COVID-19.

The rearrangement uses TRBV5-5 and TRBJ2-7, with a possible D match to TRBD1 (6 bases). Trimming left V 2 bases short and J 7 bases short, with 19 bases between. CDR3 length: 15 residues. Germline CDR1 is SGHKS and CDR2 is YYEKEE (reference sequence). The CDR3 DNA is TGTGCCAGCAGCTTCTATCGGGACACCTTTAGGGAGCAGTACTTC. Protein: CASSFYRDTFREQYF.

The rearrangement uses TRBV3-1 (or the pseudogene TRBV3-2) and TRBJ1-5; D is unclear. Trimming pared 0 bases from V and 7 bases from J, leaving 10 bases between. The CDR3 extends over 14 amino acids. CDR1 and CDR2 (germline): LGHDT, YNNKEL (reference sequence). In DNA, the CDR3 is TGTGCCAGCAGCCAAGATAGCGGAGGCCAGCCCCAGCATTTT. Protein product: CASSQDSGGQPQHF.

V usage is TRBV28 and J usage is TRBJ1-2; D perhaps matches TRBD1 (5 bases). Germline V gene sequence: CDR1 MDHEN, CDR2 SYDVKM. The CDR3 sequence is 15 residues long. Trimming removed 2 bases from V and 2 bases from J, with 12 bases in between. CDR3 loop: CASSLQAGMNYGYTF. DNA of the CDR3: TGTGCCAGCAGTTTACAAGCAGGGATGAACTATGGCTACACCTTC.

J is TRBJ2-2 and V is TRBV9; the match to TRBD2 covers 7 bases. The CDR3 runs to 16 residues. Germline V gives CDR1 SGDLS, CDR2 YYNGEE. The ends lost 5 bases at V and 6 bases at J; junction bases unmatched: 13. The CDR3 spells CASSVTINREAGELFF. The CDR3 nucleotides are TGTGCCAGCAGTGTTACGATAAACCGGGAGGCCGGGGAGCTGTTTTTT.

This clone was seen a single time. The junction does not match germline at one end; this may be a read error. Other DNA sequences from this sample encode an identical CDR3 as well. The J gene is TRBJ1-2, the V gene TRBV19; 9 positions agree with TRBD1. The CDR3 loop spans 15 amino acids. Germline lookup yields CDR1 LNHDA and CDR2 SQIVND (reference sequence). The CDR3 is CASSLPGTGNYGYTF. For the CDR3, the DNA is TGTGCCAGTAGCCTTCCCGGGACAGGGAACTATGGCTATACCTTC.

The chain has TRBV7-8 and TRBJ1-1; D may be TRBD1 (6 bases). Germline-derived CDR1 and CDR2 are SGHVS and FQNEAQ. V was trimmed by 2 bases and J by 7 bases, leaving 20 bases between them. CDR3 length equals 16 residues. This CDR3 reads CASSLSRRGGSGEAFF. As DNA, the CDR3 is TGTGCCAGCAGCTTATCACGGAGAGGGGGAAGTGGTGAAGCTTTCTTT.

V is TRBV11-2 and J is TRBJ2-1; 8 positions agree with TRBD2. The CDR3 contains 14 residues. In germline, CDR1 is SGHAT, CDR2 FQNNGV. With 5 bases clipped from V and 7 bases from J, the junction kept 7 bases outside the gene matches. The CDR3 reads CASSLGLAQNEQFF. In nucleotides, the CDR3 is TGTGCCAGCAGCCTTGGACTAGCTCAAAATGAGCAGTTCTTC.

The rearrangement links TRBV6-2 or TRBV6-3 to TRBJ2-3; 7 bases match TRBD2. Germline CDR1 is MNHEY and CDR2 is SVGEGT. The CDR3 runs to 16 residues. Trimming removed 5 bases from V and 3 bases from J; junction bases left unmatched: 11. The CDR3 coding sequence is TGTGCCAGCAGTACTAATACGGGAGCGGGAACAGATACGCAGTATTTT. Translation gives CASSTNTGAGTDTQYF.

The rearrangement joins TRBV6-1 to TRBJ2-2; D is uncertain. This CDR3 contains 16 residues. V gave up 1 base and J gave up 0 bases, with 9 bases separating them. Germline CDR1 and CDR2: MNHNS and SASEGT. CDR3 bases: TGTGCCAGCAGTGAAGAATTGAGTGCGAACACCGGGGAGCTGTTTTTT. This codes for CASSEELSANTGELFF.

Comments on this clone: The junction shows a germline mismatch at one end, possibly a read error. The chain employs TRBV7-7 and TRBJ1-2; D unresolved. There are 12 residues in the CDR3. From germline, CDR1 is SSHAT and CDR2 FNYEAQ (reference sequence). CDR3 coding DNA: TGTGCTAGCAGCCACAGAGAATATGGCTACACCTTC. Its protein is CASSHREYGYTF.

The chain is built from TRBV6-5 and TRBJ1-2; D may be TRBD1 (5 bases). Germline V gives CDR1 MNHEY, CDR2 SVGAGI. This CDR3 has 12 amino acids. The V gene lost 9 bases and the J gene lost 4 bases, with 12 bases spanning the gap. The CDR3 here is CASQGPIYGYTF. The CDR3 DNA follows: TGTGCCAGTCAGGGTCCAATCTATGGCTACACCTTC.

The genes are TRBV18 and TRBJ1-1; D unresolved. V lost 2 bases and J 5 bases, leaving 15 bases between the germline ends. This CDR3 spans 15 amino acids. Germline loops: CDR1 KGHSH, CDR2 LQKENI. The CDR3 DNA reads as TGTGCCAGCTCACCAGGGAACTCAAGGAGGACTGAAGCTTTCTTT. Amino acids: CASSPGNSRRTEAFF.

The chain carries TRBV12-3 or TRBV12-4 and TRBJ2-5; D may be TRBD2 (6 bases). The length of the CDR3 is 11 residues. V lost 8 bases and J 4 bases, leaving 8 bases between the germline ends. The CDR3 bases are TGTGCCAGCGGGGGGACAGAGACCCAGTACTTC. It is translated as CASGGTETQYF.

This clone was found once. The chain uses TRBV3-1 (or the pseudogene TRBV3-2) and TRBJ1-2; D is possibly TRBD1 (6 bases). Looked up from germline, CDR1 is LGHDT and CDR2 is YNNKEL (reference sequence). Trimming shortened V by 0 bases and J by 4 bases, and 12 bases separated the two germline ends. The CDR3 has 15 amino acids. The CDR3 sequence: CASSQEARGAYGYTF. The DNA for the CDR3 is TGTGCCAGCAGCCAAGAGGCCAGGGGCGCCTATGGCTACACCTTC.

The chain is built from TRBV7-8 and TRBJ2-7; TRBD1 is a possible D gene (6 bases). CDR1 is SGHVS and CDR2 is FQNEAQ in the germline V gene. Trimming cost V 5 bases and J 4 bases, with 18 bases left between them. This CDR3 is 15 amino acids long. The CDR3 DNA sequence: TGTGCCAGCAGCCAAGCGGTGGGGGCGGCGTACGAGCAGTACTTC. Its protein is CASSQAVGAAYEQYF.

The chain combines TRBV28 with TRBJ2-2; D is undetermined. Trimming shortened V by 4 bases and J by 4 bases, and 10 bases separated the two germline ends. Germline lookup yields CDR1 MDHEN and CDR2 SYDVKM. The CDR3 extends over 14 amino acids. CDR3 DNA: TGTGCCAGCAGTTCTCCAGGTTCCACCGGGGAGCTGTTTTTT. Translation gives CASSSPGSTGELFF.

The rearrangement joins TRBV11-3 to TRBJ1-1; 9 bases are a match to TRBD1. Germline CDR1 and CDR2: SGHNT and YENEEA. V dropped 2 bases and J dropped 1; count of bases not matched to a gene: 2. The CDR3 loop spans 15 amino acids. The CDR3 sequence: CASSLSTGGNTEAFF. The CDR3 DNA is TGTGCCAGCAGCTTATCGACAGGGGGGAACACTGAAGCTTTCTTT.

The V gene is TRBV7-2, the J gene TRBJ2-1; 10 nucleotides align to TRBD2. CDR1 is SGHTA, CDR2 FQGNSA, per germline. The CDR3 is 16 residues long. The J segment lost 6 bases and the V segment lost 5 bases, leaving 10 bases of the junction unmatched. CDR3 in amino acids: CASSPLSGRVSNEQFF. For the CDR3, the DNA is TGTGCCAGCAGCCCGCTGAGCGGGAGGGTTTCCAATGAGCAGTTCTTC. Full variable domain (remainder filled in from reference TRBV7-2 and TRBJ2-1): GAGVSQSPSNKVTEKGKDVELRCDPISGHTALYWYRQSLGQGLEFLIYFQGNSAPDKSGLPSDRFSAERTGGSVSTLTIQRTQQEDSAVYLCASSPLSGRVSNEQFFGPGTRLTVL.

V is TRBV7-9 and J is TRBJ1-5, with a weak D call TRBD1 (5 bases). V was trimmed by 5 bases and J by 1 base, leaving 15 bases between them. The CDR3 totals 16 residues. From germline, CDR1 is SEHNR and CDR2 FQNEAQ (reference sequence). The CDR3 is CASSVGAVWSNQPQHF. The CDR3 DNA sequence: TGTGCCAGCAGCGTAGGGGCAGTGTGGAGCAATCAGCCCCAGCATTTT.

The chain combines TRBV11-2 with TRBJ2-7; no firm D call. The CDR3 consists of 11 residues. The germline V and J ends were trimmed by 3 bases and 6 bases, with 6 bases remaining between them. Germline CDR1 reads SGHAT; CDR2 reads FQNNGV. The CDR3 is CASSFFSEQYF. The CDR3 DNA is TGTGCCAGCAGCTTTTTCTCCGAGCAGTACTTC. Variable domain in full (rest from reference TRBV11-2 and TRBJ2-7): EAGVAQSPRYKIIEKRQSVAFWCNPISGHATLYWYQQILGQGPKLLIQFQNNGVVDDSQLPKDRFSAERLKGVDSTLKIQPAKLEDSAVYLCASSFFSEQYFGPGTRLTVT.